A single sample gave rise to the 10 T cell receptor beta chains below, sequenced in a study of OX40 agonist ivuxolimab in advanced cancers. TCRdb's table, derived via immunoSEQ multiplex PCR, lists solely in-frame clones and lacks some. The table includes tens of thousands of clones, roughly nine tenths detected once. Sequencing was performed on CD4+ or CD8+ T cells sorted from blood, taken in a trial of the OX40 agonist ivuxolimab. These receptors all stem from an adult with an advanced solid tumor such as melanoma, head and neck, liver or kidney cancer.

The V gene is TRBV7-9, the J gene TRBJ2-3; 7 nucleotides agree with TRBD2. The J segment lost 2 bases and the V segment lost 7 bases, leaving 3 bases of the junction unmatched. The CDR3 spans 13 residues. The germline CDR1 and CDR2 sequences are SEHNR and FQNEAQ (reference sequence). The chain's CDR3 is CASTSGNTDTQYF. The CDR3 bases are TGTGCCAGCACTAGCGGAAACACAGATACGCAGTATTTT.

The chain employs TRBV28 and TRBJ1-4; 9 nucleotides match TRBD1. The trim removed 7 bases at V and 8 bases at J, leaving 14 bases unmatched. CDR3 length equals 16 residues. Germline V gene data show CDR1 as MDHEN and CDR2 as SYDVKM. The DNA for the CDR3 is TGTGCCAGCACCTCACCCCCGGGACAGGGAGTCGAAAAACTGTTTTTT. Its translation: CASTSPPGQGVEKLFF.

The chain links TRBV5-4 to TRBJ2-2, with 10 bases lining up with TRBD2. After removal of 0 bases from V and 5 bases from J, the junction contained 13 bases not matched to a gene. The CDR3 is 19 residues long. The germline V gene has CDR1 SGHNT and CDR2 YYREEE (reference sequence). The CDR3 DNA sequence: TGTGCCAGCAGCTTGGGGGGGTCTCTAGCGGGAGTTGGAACCGGGGAGCTGTTTTTT. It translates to CASSLGGSLAGVGTGELFF.

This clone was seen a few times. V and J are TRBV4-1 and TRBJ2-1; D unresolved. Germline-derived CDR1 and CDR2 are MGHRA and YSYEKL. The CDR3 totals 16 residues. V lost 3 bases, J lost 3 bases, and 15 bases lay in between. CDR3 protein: CASSQQGTLFYNEQFF. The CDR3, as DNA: TGCGCCAGCAGCCAGCAAGGAACCCTTTTCTACAATGAGCAGTTCTTC.

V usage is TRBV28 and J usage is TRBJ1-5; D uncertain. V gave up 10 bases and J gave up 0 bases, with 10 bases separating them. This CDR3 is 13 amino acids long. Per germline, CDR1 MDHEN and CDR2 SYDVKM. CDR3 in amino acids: CAINQNSNQPQHF. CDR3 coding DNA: TGTGCCATCAATCAAAATAGCAATCAGCCCCAGCATTTT.

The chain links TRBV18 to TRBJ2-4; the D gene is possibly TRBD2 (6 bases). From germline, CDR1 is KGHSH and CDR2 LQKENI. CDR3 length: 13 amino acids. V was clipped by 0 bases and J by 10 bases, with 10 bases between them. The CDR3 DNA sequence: TGTGCCAGCTCACCACCTGGGGGGACGATTCAGTACTTC. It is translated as CASSPPGGTIQYF.

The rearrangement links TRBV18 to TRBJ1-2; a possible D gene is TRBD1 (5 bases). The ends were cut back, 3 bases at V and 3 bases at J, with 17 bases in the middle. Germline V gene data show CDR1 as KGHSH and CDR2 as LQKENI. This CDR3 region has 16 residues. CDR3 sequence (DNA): TGTGCCAGCTCACCCTTACTACTCTCGGGGGACTATGGCTACACCTTC. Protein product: CASSPLLLSGDYGYTF.

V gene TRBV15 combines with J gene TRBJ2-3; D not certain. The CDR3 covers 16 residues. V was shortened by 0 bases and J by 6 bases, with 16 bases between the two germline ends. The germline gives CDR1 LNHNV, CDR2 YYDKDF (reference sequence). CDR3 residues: CATSRDQAFTVDTQYF. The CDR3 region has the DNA TGTGCCACCAGCAGAGATCAGGCCTTTACGGTGGATACGCAGTATTTT.

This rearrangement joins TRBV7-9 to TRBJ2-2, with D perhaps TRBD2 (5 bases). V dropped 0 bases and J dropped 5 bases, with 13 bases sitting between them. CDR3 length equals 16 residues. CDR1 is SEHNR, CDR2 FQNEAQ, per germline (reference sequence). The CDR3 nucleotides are TGTGCCAGCAGCTTAGCCCGCCGGGGTCATACCGGGGAGCTGTTTTTT. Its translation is CASSLARRGHTGELFF. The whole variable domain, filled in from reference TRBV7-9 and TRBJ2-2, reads DTGVSQNPRHKITKRGQNVTFRCDPISEHNRLYWYRQTLGQGPEFLTYFQNEAQLEKSRLLSDRFSAERPKGSFSTLEIQRTEQGDSAMYLCASSLARRGHTGELFFGEGSRLTVL.

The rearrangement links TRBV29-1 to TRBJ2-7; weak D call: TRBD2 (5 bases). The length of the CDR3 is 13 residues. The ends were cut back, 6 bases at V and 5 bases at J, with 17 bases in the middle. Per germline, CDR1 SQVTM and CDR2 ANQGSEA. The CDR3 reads CSVRTRLSDEQYF. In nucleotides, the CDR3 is TGCAGCGTACGCACTAGGTTGTCTGACGAGCAGTACTTC.